The sequence of this T cell receptor beta chain was determined in a study of blood T cell repertoires in COVID-19. The overall study: Acute and convalescent COVID-19 samples came from the United States, Italy and Spain. Nucleic acid was either cDNA or gDNA, and it came from T cells, B-cell-depleted T cells, or PBMCs.

Authors' methods: For nucleated cells, counts were estimated from reference gene primer amplification. Sequenced by immunoSEQ multiplex PCR; TCRdb stores in-frame clones only, minus some. The V and J calls and the clone size are those of that table, but D and trimming were determined from the DNA. The table has roughly 300,000 clones, around 80% seen once. The trim removed 9 bases at V and 0 bases at J, leaving 5 bases unmatched. The germline V gene encodes CDR1 LNHDA and CDR2 SQIVND (reference sequence). This CDR3 is 15 amino acids long. The chain is built from TRBV19 and TRBJ2-1; 10 bases match TRBD1. This TCR was sampled from a woman in her fifties or sixties with acute or convalescent COVID-19. The sample comprised peripheral blood. The CDR3 DNA is TGTGCCAGCCGGGGACAGGGGAGCTCCTACAATGAGCAGTTCTTC. Translated: CASRGQGSSYNEQFF.